Listed below are T cell receptor beta chains from one sample, sequenced in a study of somatic mutations in cytotoxic T cells in rheumatoid arthritis. The data were produced by immunoSEQ multiplex PCR, yet TCRdb's version contains in-frame clones alone and is incomplete. This repertoire shows roughly 8,200 clones, approximately 70% found once; its top ten account for 30% to 45%. Material: CD8+ T cells sorted from blood. The origin of the receptors is an adult with rheumatoid arthritis. Both conserved end residues are part of each CDR3. The D gene is left open where the match is weak. Size is stated for part of the rows, as once, few or many counts, or as a class when the clone is expanded.

abundance	v_gene	j_gene	d_gene	CDR3aa	CDR3nt
once	TRBV9	TRBJ2-5	NA	CASSVSGGAQETQYF	TGTGCCAGCAGCGTCTCTGGAGGGGCGCAAGAGACCCAGTACTTC
once	TRBV14	TRBJ2-1	TRBD2	CASSQTGTTYNEQFF	TGTGCCAGCAGCCAAACCGGGACTACCTACAATGAGCAGTTCTTC
once	TRBV28	TRBJ1-2	NA	CASSFRGQRDGYTF	TGTGCCAGCAGTTTCCGGGGGCAAAGGGATGGCTACACCTTC
NA	TRBV14	TRBJ2-1	NA	CASSPSNEQFF	TGTGCCAGCAGCCCTAGTAATGAGCAGTTCTTC
once	TRBV4-1	TRBJ1-5	NA	CASSQGLAPGQPQHF	TGCGCCAGCAGCCAAGGGTTGGCCCCCGGTCAGCCCCAGCATTTT
NA	TRBV2	TRBJ2-7	NA	CASSEWSGDYEQYF	TGTGCCAGCAGTGAATGGTCAGGGGACTACGAGCAGTACTTC
NA	TRBV13	TRBJ1-6	NA	CASSVGGGAWSPLHF	TGTGCCAGCAGCGTCGGCGGCGGGGCTTGGTCACCCCTCCACTTT
NA	TRBV28	TRBJ2-5	TRBD2	CASSLLGGRETQYF	TGTGCCAGCAGTTTATTGGGGGGGAGAGAGACCCAGTACTTC
NA	TRBV6-6	TRBJ2-1	NA	CASSHVGNEQFF	TGTGCCAGCAGCCACGTGGGCAATGAGCAGTTCTTC
NA	TRBV28	TRBJ1-4	NA	CASRRTGDNEKLFF	TGTGCCAGCAGGAGGACTGGGGATAATGAAAAACTGTTTTTT
NA	TRBV6-1	TRBJ2-5	NA	CASSEGELGALTKTQYF	TGTGCCAGCAGTGAGGGGGAGTTGGGAGCTCTGACAAAGACCCAGTACTTC
few	TRBV28	TRBJ1-1	NA	CASSLRASTEAFF	TGTGCCAGCAGTTTGAGGGCTTCCACTGAAGCTTTCTTT
NA	TRBV5-8	TRBJ1-2	NA	CASSWKYTF	TGTGCCAGCAGCTGGAAATACACCTTC
NA	TRBV28	TRBJ1-1	NA	CASSLGLNTEAFF	TGTGCCAGCAGCCTGGGTCTGAACACTGAAGCTTTCTTT
NA	TRBV29-1	TRBJ2-1	NA	CSVRDGEIYNEQFF	TGCAGCGTGCGAGACGGTGAGATCTACAATGAGCAGTTCTTC
NA	TRBV27	TRBJ1-4	NA	CASSLDSATNEKLFF	TGTGCCAGCAGTTTGGACAGCGCAACTAATGAAAAACTGTTTTTT
NA	TRBV28	TRBJ2-3	NA	CASSFGASTDTQYF	TGTGCCAGCAGTTTCGGGGCTAGCACAGATACGCAGTATTTT
NA	TRBV13	TRBJ1-1	NA	CASSLGGGGSTEAFF	TGTGCCAGCAGCTTAGGCGGGGGCGGGAGCACTGAAGCTTTCTTT
NA	TRBV4-2	TRBJ1-1	NA	CASSQDLPGWNTEAFF	TGTGCCAGCAGCCAAGATCTACCAGGTTGGAACACTGAAGCTTTCTTT
NA	TRBV27	TRBJ2-1	NA	CASSLGSYNEQFF	TGTGCCAGCAGTTTGGGTTCCTACAATGAGCAGTTCTTC
few	TRBV4-3	TRBJ1-4	NA	CASSQDRTDSEKLFF	TGCGCCAGCAGCCAAGATCGAACAGACAGTGAAAAACTGTTTTTT
NA	TRBV7-9	TRBJ1-1	NA	CASSPTSVGYNTEAFF	TGTGCCAGCAGCCCTACGTCAGTAGGGTATAACACTGAAGCTTTCTTT
NA	TRBV5-4	TRBJ1-2	TRBD1	CASSLGQGVYGYTF	TGTGCCAGCAGCTTGGGACAGGGGGTCTATGGCTACACCTTC
NA	TRBV19	TRBJ1-5	TRBD1	CASSPEPIGQGIYQPQHF	TGTGCCAGTAGCCCTGAGCCCATCGGACAGGGCATTTATCAGCCCCAGCATTTT
NA	TRBV7-8	TRBJ2-7	TRBD1	CASSMGQGVYEQYF	TGTGCCAGCAGCATGGGACAGGGGGTCTACGAGCAGTACTTC
NA	TRBV7-8	TRBJ2-3	NA	CASSSRASVGDTQYF	TGTGCCAGCAGCTCCAGGGCCAGTGTGGGAGATACGCAGTATTTT
NA	TRBV9	TRBJ2-5	TRBD2	CASSPSPSGRETQYF	TGTGCCAGCAGCCCTTCTCCCAGCGGGAGGGAGACCCAGTACTTC
NA	TRBV7-8	TRBJ1-3	NA	CASSPPGASNTIYF	TGTGCCAGCAGCCCCCCCGGCGCCAGCAACACCATATATTTT
NA	TRBV6-5	TRBJ1-1	TRBD1	CASSPGTGGTEAFF	TGTGCCAGCAGTCCCGGGACAGGGGGTACTGAAGCTTTCTTT
few	TRBV21-1	TRBJ1-4	NA	CASKGQGPNEKLFF	TGTGCCAGCAAAGGACAGGGTCCTAATGAAAAACTGTTTTTT
NA	TRBV21-1	TRBJ2-2	NA	CASSSARVRTGELFF	TGTGCCAGCAGCAGTGCGCGGGTGCGCACCGGGGAGCTGTTTTTT
NA	TRBV13	TRBJ2-7	NA	CASSPGRAVDEQYF	TGTGCCAGCAGCCCCGGTCGCGCTGTAGACGAGCAGTACTTC
NA	TRBV2	TRBJ2-3	NA	CASSGGSTDTQYF	TGTGCCAGCAGTGGAGGCAGCACAGATACGCAGTATTTT
few	TRBV2	TRBJ2-7	TRBD2	CASSGSSGGYEQYF	TGTGCCAGCAGTGGGTCTAGCGGGGGGTACGAGCAGTACTTC
NA	TRBV5-4	TRBJ2-3	TRBD2	CASSPGTSGATDTQYF	TGTGCCAGCAGCCCCGGGACTAGCGGGGCCACAGATACGCAGTATTTT
few	TRBV4-1	TRBJ2-3	NA	CASSPYGLRADTQYF	TGCGCCAGCAGCCCCTACGGGTTACGCGCAGATACGCAGTATTTT
once	TRBV9	TRBJ2-7	TRBD2	CASSPGTTFSYEQYF	TGTGCCAGCAGCCCCGGGACTACTTTCTCCTACGAGCAGTACTTC
NA	TRBV6-1	TRBJ1-1	NA	CASGADSNTEAFF	TGTGCCAGCGGGGCGGATTCGAACACTGAAGCTTTCTTT
NA	TRBV9	TRBJ2-5	NA	CASSVWGSSETQYF	TGTGCCAGCAGCGTGTGGGGATCCTCGGAGACCCAGTACTTC
NA	TRBV6-5	TRBJ2-6	NA	CASRIGTGANVLTF	TGTGCCAGCAGGATTGGGACTGGGGCCAACGTCCTGACTTTC
NA	TRBV19	TRBJ1-6	TRBD1	CASSGQGENSPLHF	TGTGCCAGTAGTGGACAGGGCGAAAATTCACCCCTCCACTTT
NA	TRBV6-5	TRBJ2-3	TRBD2	CASSFTGTRYTDTQYF	TGTGCCAGCAGTTTCACCGGGACTAGGTACACAGATACGCAGTATTTT
NA	TRBV5-4	TRBJ2-1	NA	CASSFGRVLDEQFF	TGTGCCAGCAGCTTCGGCAGGGTCCTCGATGAGCAGTTCTTC
NA	TRBV27	TRBJ2-7	NA	CASSWSGSGEQYF	TGTGCCAGCAGTTGGTCAGGGTCGGGGGAGCAGTACTTC
NA	TRBV2	TRBJ2-7	NA	CATLSSGGGMTSPYEQYF	TGTGCCACCCTTTCGTCGGGCGGTGGGATGACCTCGCCATACGAGCAGTACTTC
NA	TRBV9	TRBJ2-7	NA	CASSVGNGGYEQYF	TGTGCCAGCAGCGTGGGCAATGGTGGCTACGAGCAGTACTTC
NA	TRBV12-5	TRBJ2-2	NA	CASSGERNTGELFF	TGTGCTAGTAGTGGGGAGAGGAACACCGGGGAGCTGTTTTTT
NA	TRBV9	TRBJ1-1	NA	CASSVGDRAEAFF	TGTGCCAGCAGCGTGGGGGATAGGGCTGAAGCTTTCTTT
NA	TRBV6-6	TRBJ1-2	NA	CASSYSSQYGYTF	TGTGCCAGCAGTTACAGCAGCCAATATGGCTACACCTTC
NA	TRBV5-6	TRBJ1-2	TRBD1	CASSFGQGDFDEDGYTF	TGTGCCAGCAGCTTTGGGCAGGGGGACTTTGACGAGGATGGCTACACCTTC
once	TRBV5-4	TRBJ2-1	TRBD2	CASSPGLALEQFF	TGTGCCAGCAGCCCCGGACTAGCGCTCGAGCAGTTCTTC
NA	TRBV11-2	TRBJ1-1	NA	CASSLEFGGMNTEAFF	TGTGCCAGCAGCTTAGAGTTCGGGGGAATGAACACTGAAGCTTTCTTT
NA	TRBV9	TRBJ1-3	NA	CASSVGTYSGNTIYF	TGTGCCAGCAGCGTAGGAACATACTCTGGAAACACCATATATTTT
once	TRBV5-6	TRBJ2-5	TRBD1	CASSLDRGTQYF	TGTGCCAGCAGCTTAGACAGGGGGACCCAGTACTTC
NA	TRBV6-6	TRBJ1-1	NA	CASRAETWTEAFF	TGTGCCAGCAGAGCAGAGACGTGGACTGAAGCTTTCTTT